The 10 T cell receptor beta chains below all came from one sample that was sequenced in a study of T-cell reconstitution after alpha-beta-depleted transplantation in children. Library preparation (for TCRbeta) was performed with unique molecular identifiers. One entry per CDR3 protein results from TCRdb running MiXCR on the PCR reads. The repertoire has approximately 70,000 distinct CDR3 sequences, 4.9% of them found once; the top ten carry approximately 17%. Specimen: PBMCs, mostly from graft donor cells, collected 180 days after TCRalphabeta/CD19-depleted stem cell transplant. Source of these receptors: a boy under two years old who had a stem cell transplant for acute myeloid leukemia, so the T cells may come from the graft donor.

This clonotype was seen repeatedly, ten times or more. The V gene is TRBV10-3, the J gene TRBJ1-1; no definite D call. V was clipped by 8 bases and J by 3 bases, with 10 bases between them. Germline-derived CDR1 and CDR2 are ENHRY and SYGVKD. The CDR3 has 12 amino acids. CDR3 region: CAIRREDTEAFF. The CDR3 DNA follows: TGTGCCATCCGACGGGAGGACACTGAAGCTTTCTTT.

At least ten counts were recorded for this clonotype. The gene calls are TRBV7-2 and TRBJ2-1; 7 bases map to TRBD2. The V and J ends lost 5 bases and 3 bases, in that order; junction bases with no gene match: 4. Germline CDR1 reads SGHTA; CDR2 reads FQGNSA. The CDR3 spans 14 residues. In nucleotides, the CDR3 is TGTGCCAGCAGCCTTATAGCGGGCTACAATGAGCAGTTCTTC. Residues: CASSLIAGYNEQFF.

There are many counts of this clonotype. The rearrangement joins TRBV5-1 to TRBJ2-7; a possible D gene is TRBD1 (6 bases). The V gene's germline CDR1 is SGHRS and CDR2 YFSETQ. Between the trimmed V and J ends, which lost 0 bases and 6 bases, there was a span of 10 bases. The CDR3 loop spans 13 amino acids. CDR3 residues: CASSLEQGSEQYV. The DNA of the CDR3 is TGCGCCAGCAGCTTGGAGCAGGGGTCCGAGCAGTACGTC.

This clonotype was detected only a few times. V usage is TRBV23-1 and J usage is TRBJ2-7; D may be TRBD1 (6 bases). TRBV23-1 is given ORF status, its function remaining uncertain. The CDR3 extends over 13 amino acids. V dropped 10 bases and J dropped 1 base, with 14 bases sitting between them. The CDR3 DNA sequence: TGCGCCAAGACGGACAGTCGTTCCTACGAGCAGTACTTC. Translating it yields CAKTDSRSYEQYF.

In this sample, this clonotype turned up many times. This sequence joins TRBV10-3 and TRBJ2-5, with a weak D call TRBD2 (5 bases). The CDR3 length is 15 residues. CDR1 and CDR2 from the germline V gene are ENHRY and SYGVKD. Trimming cost V 0 bases and J 5 bases, with 13 bases left between them. The CDR3 is CAISESARRGETQYF. The CDR3 nucleotides are TGTGCCATCAGTGAGTCGGCCAGGAGAGGGGAGACCCAGTACTTC.

There are many counts of this clonotype. V and J are TRBV11-3 and TRBJ2-5, with D possibly TRBD1 on 5 matching bases. CDR3 size: 14 residues. V was pared by 3 bases and J by 3 bases, with 11 bases between. Germline V gives CDR1 SGHNT, CDR2 YENEEA. This CDR3 is CASSFRQLEETQYF. CDR3 DNA: TGTGCCAGCAGCTTTCGACAGCTGGAAGAGACCCAGTACTTC.

This clonotype was counted many times. The rearrangement links TRBV9 to TRBJ1-6; 8 nucleotides line up with TRBD1. This CDR3 contains 15 residues. Looked up from germline, CDR1 is SGDLS and CDR2 is YYNGEE. Germline trimming cut 3 bases from V and 11 bases from J; bases unmatched to any gene: 10. The CDR3 nucleotides read TGTGCCAGCAGCGCCGGGACAGGCTTTACGGCACCCCTCCACTTT. This translates into CASSAGTGFTAPLHF.

This clonotype has at least ten counts. The rearrangement joins TRBV12-5 to TRBJ1-1, with 9 bases lining up with TRBD1. This CDR3 has 18 amino acids. Germline CDR1 and CDR2: LGHNT and FRNRAP. The ends lost 3 bases at V and 5 bases at J; junction bases unmatched: 16. CDR3 residues: CASGLRFTPTGGKTEAFF. The DNA of the CDR3 is TGTGCTAGTGGTTTACGGTTTACCCCCACAGGGGGCAAAACTGAAGCTTTCTTT. The variable domain in full, with the rest retrieved from reference TRBV12-5 and TRBJ1-1, is DARVTQTPRHKVTEMGQEVTMRCQPILGHNTVFWYRQTMMQGLELLAYFRNRAPLDDSGMPKDRFSAEMPDATLATLKIQPSEPRDSAVYFCASGLRFTPTGGKTEAFFGQGTRLTVV.

The table lists this clonotype with many counts. The chain has TRBV15 and TRBJ2-4; 7 bases line up with TRBD1. The junction had 8 bases not matched to a gene; V was cut back by 5 bases and J by 7 bases. The CDR3 spans 14 residues. Per the germline V gene, CDR1 is LNHNV and CDR2 is YYDKDF (reference sequence). CDR3 DNA sequence: TGTGCCACCAGCGGGACCCAGGGGGTGAACATTCAGTACTTC. It translates to CATSGTQGVNIQYF.

This clonotype was counted many times. The chain links TRBV7-9 to TRBJ2-7, with D uncertain. V was trimmed by 2 bases and J by 0 bases, leaving 2 bases between them. This CDR3 region has 12 residues. Germline CDR1 is SEHNR and CDR2 is FQNEAQ (reference sequence). CDR3 coding DNA: TGTGCCAGCAGCTTAAGCTCCTACGAGCAGTACTTC. This codes for CASSLSSYEQYF.